This is a list of T cell receptor beta chains from one sample in a study of CD8 T cell repertoires and HIV-1 epitope variants. Clones were sequenced by immunoSEQ multiplex PCR, and TCRdb holds only the in-frame ones, with some missing. The table lists some 5,000 clones, under 75% of them singletons. Their antigens remain unidentified. The source material was cultured CD8+ T cells derived from PBMCs. These receptors were obtained from a male donor with HIV. Each CDR3 is given with its conserved first and last residue. The D gene is left open where the match is weak. The size field is filled for only some rows; it gives once, few, many or a size class.

size	D	V	J	CDR3	DNA
.	.	TRBV6-5	TRBJ2-1	CASSYGQFYNEQFF	TGTGCCAGCAGTTACGGCCAGTTCTACAATGAGCAGTTCTTC
.	.	TRBV9	TRBJ1-3	CASSERLGLAGNTIYF	TGTGCCAGCAGCGAAAGGCTAGGACTGGCAGGAAACACCATATATTTT
.	.	TRBV19	TRBJ2-1	CASGLVSNEQFF	TGTGCCAGTGGCTTAGTATCCAATGAGCAGTTCTTC
.	TRBD1	TRBV29-1	TRBJ1-2	CSVSGGNYGYTF	TGCAGCGTTTCAGGGGGCAACTATGGCTACACCTTC
few	.	TRBV7-2	TRBJ1-3	CASSPPSAGTGNTIYF	TGTGCCAGCAGCCCCCCCTCGGCCGGGACAGGAAACACCATATATTTT
.	.	TRBV9	TRBJ1-4	CASSLNSLEVSTNEKLFF	TGTGCCAGCAGCCTAAACTCGTTGGAGGTGTCGACTAATGAAAAACTGTTTTTT
.	TRBD2	TRBV6-5	TRBJ2-7	CASRDGTSAYEQYF	TGTGCCAGCAGGGATGGGACTAGCGCCTACGAGCAGTACTTC
once	TRBD2	TRBV7-2	TRBJ2-2	CASSLDWRERRGGELFF	TGTGCCAGCAGCTTAGACTGGCGGGAGAGGCGGGGCGGGGAGCTGTTTTTT
.	TRBD2	TRBV14	TRBJ2-3	CASSQDRREGRGDTQYF	TGTGCCAGCAGCCAAGATAGGAGGGAGGGCCGGGGAGATACGCAGTATTTT
.	.	TRBV19	TRBJ1-1	CASRPEAMNTEAFF	TGTGCCAGCCGCCCCGAGGCCATGAACACTGAAGCTTTCTTT
.	.	TRBV9	TRBJ2-5	CASSVAGEETQYF	TGTGCCAGCAGCGTAGCCGGGGAAGAGACCCAGTACTTC
.	.	TRBV4-1	TRBJ1-1	CASSQMRVNTEAFF	TGCGCCAGCAGCCAGATGCGAGTGAACACTGAAGCTTTCTTT
.	.	TRBV6-5	TRBJ1-1	CASSYNAFGPVTEAFF	TGTGCCAGCAGTTACAACGCCTTCGGGCCAGTCACTGAAGCTTTCTTT
.	TRBD1	TRBV19	TRBJ2-2	CASSIQGEGSGELFF	TGTGCCAGTAGTATACAGGGGGAAGGATCCGGGGAGCTGTTTTTT
.	TRBD1	TRBV7-6	TRBJ2-5	CASSLARDRSGRETQYF	TGTGCCAGCAGCTTAGCCCGGGACAGGAGTGGGAGAGAGACCCAGTACTTC